Listed here are 19 T cell receptor beta chains from one sample, sequenced in a study of human T cells and chemical hapten exposure. Each CDR3 protein gets one entry after TCRdb re-called the RACE reads with MiXCR. The table has roughly 74,000 distinct CDR3 sequences, approximately 35% seen once; the top ten hold over 7.5%. Time point noted: patch test 1, 2 weeks after DPC sensitization. Treatment described: therapeutic diphenylcyclopropenone sensitization with weekly scalp DPC. This specimen was whole blood, taken in connection with sensitization to the hapten diphenylcyclopropenone (DPC). The source is a man aged 35 to 55 with alopecia areata. Some clones in this sample may be carry-over from other donors' samples.

The genes are TRBV5-1 and TRBJ1-1, with 8 bases fitting TRBD1. The junction had 8 bases not matched to a gene; V was cut back by 2 bases and J by 2 bases. CDR3 length: 16 residues. Germline CDR1 is SGHRS and CDR2 is YFSETQ. This CDR3 is CASSLPLTGENTEAFF. The CDR3 bases are TGCGCCAGCAGCTTACCCTTGACAGGGGAAAACACTGAAGCTTTCTTT.

The chain carries TRBV7-2 and TRBJ2-3, with D maybe TRBD1 (5 bases). CDR3 size: 15 residues. Germline V gene lookup returns CDR1 SGHTA and CDR2 FQGNSA. The V gene lost 2 bases and the J gene lost 2 bases, with 11 bases spanning the gap. The CDR3 nucleotides read TGTGCCAGCAGCTTACAGGCAGGGAACACAGATACGCAGTATTTT. Translated, it gives CASSLQAGNTDTQYF. Using reference TRBV7-2 and TRBJ2-3 for the parts outside the CDR3, the full variable domain is GAGVSQSPSNKVTEKGKDVELRCDPISGHTALYWYRQSLGQGLEFLIYFQGNSAPDKSGLPSDRFSAERTGGSVSTLTIQRTQQEDSAVYLCASSLQAGNTDTQYFGPGTRLTVL.

This clonotype has more than one count but fewer than ten. The chain employs TRBV27 and TRBJ2-2; D possibly matches TRBD1 or TRBD2 (5 bases each). Germline V gene lookup returns CDR1 MNHEY and CDR2 SMNVEV (reference sequence). The CDR3 has 15 residues. V lost 4 bases and J 3 bases, leaving 12 bases between the germline ends. CDR3 region: CASSSTVGDTGELFF. The CDR3 DNA is TGTGCCAGCAGTTCGACAGTGGGGGACACCGGGGAGCTGTTTTTT.

V and J are TRBV7-9 and TRBJ2-1; no definite D call. V lost 4 bases, J lost 6 bases, and 10 bases lay in between. Looked up from germline, CDR1 is SEHNR and CDR2 is FQNEAQ (reference sequence). The CDR3 runs to 13 residues. The CDR3 DNA follows: TGTGCCAGCAGCTCATGGATCGTCAATGAGCAGTTCTTC. It is translated as CASSSWIVNEQFF.

The chain couples TRBV5-1 to TRBJ2-7; TRBD2 aligns across 9 bases. Germline assignment: CDR1 SGHRS and CDR2 YFSETQ. CDR3 length: 15 amino acids. Germline trimming cut 7 bases from V and 0 bases from J; bases unmatched to any gene: 8. This chain's CDR3 is CASGLSSGVSYEQYF. CDR3 DNA sequence: TGCGCCAGCGGTTTATCTAGCGGGGTCTCCTACGAGCAGTACTTC.

This clonotype was seen only a few times. The chain uses TRBV12-3 or TRBV12-4 and TRBJ2-5; TRBD1 matches 11 bases. CDR3 size: 15 residues. With V trimmed by 3 bases and J by 3 bases, 3 bases remained unmatched. Here the CDR3 DNA reads TGTGCCAGCAGTTTGGGGGACAGGGGGGAAGAGACCCAGTACTTC. Translation: CASSLGDRGEETQYF.

V gene TRBV6-1 combines with J gene TRBJ1-1; D unresolved. The CDR3 is 15 residues long. The germline V and J ends were trimmed by 0 bases and 0 bases, with 8 bases remaining between them. Germline V gene data show CDR1 as MNHNS and CDR2 as SASEGT. In DNA form, the CDR3 reads TGTGCCAGCAGTGAAGCACGTAGGGTGAACACTGAAGCTTTCTTT. Its protein is CASSEARRVNTEAFF.

This chain joins TRBV7-9 and TRBJ2-5; TRBD1 matches 7 bases. CDR3 size: 13 residues. Trimming cost V 5 bases and J 3 bases; bases outside gene matches: 3. Germline CDR1 SEHNR, CDR2 FQNEAQ (reference sequence). The CDR3 DNA sequence: TGTGCCAGCAGCCGCGACAGGGAAGAGACCCAGTACTTC. Its protein product is CASSRDREETQYF.

The V gene is TRBV12-3 or TRBV12-4, the J gene TRBJ2-6, with a tentative D call TRBD2 (6 bases). Trimming pared 6 bases from V and 0 bases from J, leaving 18 bases between. The CDR3 runs to 18 residues. The CDR3 region has the DNA TGTGCCAGCAGCACCCGGGACTCCCTATCCTCTGGGGCCAACGTCCTGACTTTC. Translating gives CASSTRDSLSSGANVLTF.

V gene TRBV28 combines with J gene TRBJ1-2; D not resolved. CDR3 length: 11 residues. V lost 4 bases, J lost 7 bases, and 7 bases lay in between. The germline V gene encodes CDR1 MDHEN and CDR2 SYDVKM. The DNA for the CDR3 is TGTGCCAGCAGTTCACTCCTTGGCTACACCTTC. Protein sequence: CASSSLLGYTF.

This clonotype was counted only a few times. The chain employs TRBV27 and TRBJ2-4; D gene unclear. The CDR3 runs 13 residues. In germline, CDR1 is MNHEY, CDR2 SMNVEV (reference sequence). Trimming pared 5 bases from V and 6 bases from J, leaving 11 bases between. CDR3 residues: CASSPPLGNIQYF. As DNA, the CDR3 is TGTGCCAGCAGTCCTCCCCTTGGAAACATTCAGTACTTC.

This clonotype was seen more than once but under ten times. This chain links TRBV3-1 with TRBJ1-4; D is ambiguous. V was cut by 0 bases and J by 8 bases, with 4 bases left in between. The CDR3 totals 12 residues. The germline CDR1 and CDR2 sequences are LGHDT and YNNKEL (reference sequence). CDR3 nucleotide sequence: TGTGCCAGCAGCCAAGAACGCGAAAAACTGTTTTTT. This encodes CASSQEREKLFF. The full variable domain, completed using reference TRBV3-1 and TRBJ1-4, is DTAVSQTPKYLVTQMGNDKSIKCEQNLGHDTMYWYKQDSKKFLKIMFSYNNKELIINETVPNRFSPKSPDKAHLNLHINSLELGDSAVYFCASSQEREKLFFGSGTQLSVL.

The V call is TRBV28, the J call TRBJ1-6; no clear D gene. The ends were cut back, 5 bases at V and 5 bases at J, with 19 bases in the middle. Per the germline V gene, CDR1 is MDHEN and CDR2 is SYDVKM. The length of the CDR3 is 17 residues. CDR3 nucleotide sequence: TGTGCCAGCAGTCCATGGGAGGAAGGTGGTAATAATTCACCCCTCCACTTT. Encoded protein: CASSPWEEGGNNSPLHF.

The rearrangement joins TRBV2 to TRBJ1-5; 9 bases line up with TRBD1. Trimming took 4 bases from V and 7 from J; bases not matched to a gene: 5. The CDR3 is 14 amino acids. Germline V gene sequence: CDR1 SNHLY, CDR2 FYNNEI. CDR3 residues: CASSAGQGPQPQHF. The CDR3 coding sequence is TGTGCCAGCAGTGCGGGACAGGGTCCACAGCCCCAGCATTTT.

The J gene is TRBJ2-7, the V gene TRBV11-1; D gene ambiguous. CDR1 SGHAT and CDR2 FQDESV come from the germline V gene (reference sequence). The CDR3 runs to 12 residues. Trimming removed 5 bases at V and 3 bases at J, with 8 bases between. The CDR3 region has the DNA TGTGCCAGCAGCCCGAGAAGCTACGAGCAGTACTTC. It specifies CASSPRSYEQYF.

V and J are TRBV28 and TRBJ2-7; D not resolved. CDR1 is MDHEN, CDR2 SYDVKM, per germline. This CDR3 is built from 14 residues. V dropped 3 bases and J dropped 3 bases, with 12 bases sitting between them. DNA of the CDR3: TGTGCCAGCAGTTTGGGTAGTTTAAACTACGAGCAGTACTTC. Translation: CASSLGSLNYEQYF.

The V call is TRBV28, the J call TRBJ2-3; no firm D call. The CDR3 runs to 14 residues. Trimming shortened V by 2 bases and J by 2 bases, and 8 bases separated the two germline ends. From germline, CDR1 is MDHEN and CDR2 SYDVKM. The CDR3 protein is CASSLDLTTDTQYF. The CDR3 nucleotides read TGTGCCAGCAGTTTAGATCTCACCACAGATACGCAGTATTTT.

V usage is TRBV28 and J usage is TRBJ2-3; 8 bases align to TRBD2. J lost 5 bases, V lost 4 bases, and 14 bases had no gene match. Germline assignment: CDR1 MDHEN and CDR2 SYDVKM. CDR3 length: 17 amino acids. The CDR3 reads CASSSPRSGRGIDTQYF. CDR3 coding DNA: TGTGCCAGCAGTTCGCCTAGGAGCGGGAGAGGGATAGATACGCAGTATTTT.

V usage is TRBV28 and J usage is TRBJ2-1; TRBD1 matches 7 bases. The length of the CDR3 is 12 residues. Germline CDR1 MDHEN, CDR2 SYDVKM. Trimming took 5 bases from V and 10 from J; bases not matched to a gene: 5. CDR3 residues: CASSTGASEQFF. The CDR3 DNA follows: TGTGCCAGCAGTACAGGGGCCAGCGAGCAGTTCTTC. Full variable domain (missing parts from reference TRBV28 and TRBJ2-1): DVKVTQSSRYLVKRTGEKVFLECVQDMDHENMFWYRQDPGLGLRLIYFSYDVKMKEKGDIPEGYSVSREKKERFSLILESASTNQTSMYLCASSTGASEQFFGPGTRLTVL.